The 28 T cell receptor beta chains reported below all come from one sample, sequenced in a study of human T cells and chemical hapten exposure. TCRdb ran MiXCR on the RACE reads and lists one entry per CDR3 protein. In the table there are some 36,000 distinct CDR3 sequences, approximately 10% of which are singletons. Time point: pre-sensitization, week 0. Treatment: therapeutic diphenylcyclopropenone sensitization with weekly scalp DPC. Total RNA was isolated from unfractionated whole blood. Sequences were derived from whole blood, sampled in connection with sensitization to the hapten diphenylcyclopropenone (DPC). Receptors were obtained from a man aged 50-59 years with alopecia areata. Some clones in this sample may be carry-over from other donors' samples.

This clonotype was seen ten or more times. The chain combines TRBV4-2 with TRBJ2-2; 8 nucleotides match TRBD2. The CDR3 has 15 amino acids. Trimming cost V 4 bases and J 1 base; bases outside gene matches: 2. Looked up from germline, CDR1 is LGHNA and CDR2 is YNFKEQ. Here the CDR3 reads CASSPSGRNTGELFF. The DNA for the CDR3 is TGTGCCAGCAGCCCAAGCGGGAGGAACACCGGGGAGCTGTTTTTT.

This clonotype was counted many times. CDR3 sequence reads: CASSLDRQGTYEQYF. DNA for the CDR3: TGTGCCAGCAGCTTAGATCGGCAGGGGACCTACGAGCAGTACTTC. The J gene is TRBJ2-7, the V gene TRBV11-2; perhaps TRBD1 as D (6 bases). This CDR3 has 15 residues. CDR1 SGHAT and CDR2 FQNNGV come from the germline V gene. V lost 0 bases to trimming and J lost 2 bases, with 11 bases between them.

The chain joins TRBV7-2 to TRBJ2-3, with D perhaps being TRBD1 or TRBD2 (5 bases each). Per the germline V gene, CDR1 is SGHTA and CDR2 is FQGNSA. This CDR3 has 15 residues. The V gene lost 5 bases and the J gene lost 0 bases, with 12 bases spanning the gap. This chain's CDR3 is CASSPLGESTDTQYF. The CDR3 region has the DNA TGTGCCAGCAGCCCCTTGGGGGAGAGCACAGATACGCAGTATTTT.

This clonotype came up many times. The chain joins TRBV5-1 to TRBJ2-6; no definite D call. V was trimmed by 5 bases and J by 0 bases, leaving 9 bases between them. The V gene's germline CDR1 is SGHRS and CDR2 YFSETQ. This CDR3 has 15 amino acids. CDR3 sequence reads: CASRALLSGANVLTF. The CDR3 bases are TGCGCCAGCAGGGCTCTTCTCTCTGGGGCCAACGTCCTGACTTTC.

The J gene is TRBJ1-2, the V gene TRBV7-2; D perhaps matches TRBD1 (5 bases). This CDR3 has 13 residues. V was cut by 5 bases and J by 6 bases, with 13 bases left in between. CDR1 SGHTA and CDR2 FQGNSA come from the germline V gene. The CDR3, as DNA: TGTGCCAGCAGCCCCCTCTGGGGGGATGGCTACACCTTC. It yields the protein CASSPLWGDGYTF.

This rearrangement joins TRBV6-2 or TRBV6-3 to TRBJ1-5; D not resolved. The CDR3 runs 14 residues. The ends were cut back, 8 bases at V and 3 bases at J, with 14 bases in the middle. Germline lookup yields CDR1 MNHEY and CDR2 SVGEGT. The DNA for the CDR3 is TGTGCCAGCGGAGAGCCTCAAATCAATCAGCCCCAGCATTTT. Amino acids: CASGEPQINQPQHF.

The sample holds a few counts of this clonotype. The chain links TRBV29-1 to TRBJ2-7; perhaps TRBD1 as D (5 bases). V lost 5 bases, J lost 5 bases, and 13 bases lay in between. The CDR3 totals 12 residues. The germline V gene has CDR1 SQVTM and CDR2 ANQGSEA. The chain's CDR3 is CSVRTPGHEQYF. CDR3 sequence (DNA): TGCAGCGTTCGGACACCGGGCCACGAGCAGTACTTC.

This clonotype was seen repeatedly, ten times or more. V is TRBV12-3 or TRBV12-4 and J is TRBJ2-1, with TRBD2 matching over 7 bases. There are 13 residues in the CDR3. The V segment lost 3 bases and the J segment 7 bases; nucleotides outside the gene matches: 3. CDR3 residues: CASSLRGWNEQFF. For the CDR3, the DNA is TGTGCCAGCAGTTTGCGGGGGTGGAATGAGCAGTTCTTC.

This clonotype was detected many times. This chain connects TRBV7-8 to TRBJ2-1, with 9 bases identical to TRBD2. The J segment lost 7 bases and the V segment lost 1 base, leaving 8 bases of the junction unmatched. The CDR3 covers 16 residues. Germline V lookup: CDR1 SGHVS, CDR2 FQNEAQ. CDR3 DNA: TGTGCCAGCAGCTTAGTCTGGCTAGCGGGACGGAATGAGCAGTTCTTC. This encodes CASSLVWLAGRNEQFF.

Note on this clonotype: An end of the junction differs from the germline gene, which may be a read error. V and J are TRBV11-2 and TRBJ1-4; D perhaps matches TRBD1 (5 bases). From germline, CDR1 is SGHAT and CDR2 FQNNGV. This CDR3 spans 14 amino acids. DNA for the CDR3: TGTGCCAGCAGCTCCTACGCGGGGGGGGAAAAACTGTTGTTT. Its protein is CASSSYAGGEKLLF.

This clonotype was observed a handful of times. Written as DNA, the CDR3 is TGTGCCAGCAGTGAACGGCCGGACAGGGACCTTGGCTACACCTTC. Translated, it gives CASSERPDRDLGYTF. The chain is built from TRBV6-1 and TRBJ1-2, with 8 positions matching TRBD1. The ends lost 2 bases at V and 7 bases at J; junction bases unmatched: 9. The CDR3 length is 15 residues. Germline CDR1 is MNHNS and CDR2 is SASEGT.

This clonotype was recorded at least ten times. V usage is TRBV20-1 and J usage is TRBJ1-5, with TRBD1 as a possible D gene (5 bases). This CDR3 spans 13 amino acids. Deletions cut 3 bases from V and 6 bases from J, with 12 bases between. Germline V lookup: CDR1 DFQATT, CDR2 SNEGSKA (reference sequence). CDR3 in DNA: TGCAGTGCTAGTGGAAGGGGAAGTCAGCCCCAGCATTTT. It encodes CSASGRGSQPQHF.

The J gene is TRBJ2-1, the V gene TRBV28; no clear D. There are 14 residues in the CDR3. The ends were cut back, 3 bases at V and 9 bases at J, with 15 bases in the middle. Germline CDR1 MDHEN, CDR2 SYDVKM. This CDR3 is CASSFQLFRPEQFF. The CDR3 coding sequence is TGTGCCAGCAGTTTTCAGCTCTTCCGGCCTGAGCAGTTCTTC.

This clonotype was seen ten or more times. DNA for the CDR3: TGTGCCAGCAGCTCTTCGGGATGGTTACAGCCCCAGCATTTT. Protein product: CASSSSGWLQPQHF. V is TRBV11-2 and J is TRBJ1-5; no clear D gene. There are 14 residues in the CDR3. The germline gives CDR1 SGHAT, CDR2 FQNNGV. The V and J ends lost 4 bases and 7 bases respectively, with 14 bases between them.

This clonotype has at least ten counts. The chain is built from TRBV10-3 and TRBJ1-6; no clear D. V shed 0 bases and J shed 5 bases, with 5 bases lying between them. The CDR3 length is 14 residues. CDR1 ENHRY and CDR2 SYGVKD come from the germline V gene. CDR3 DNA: TGTGCCATCAGTGAGTCAGACCATAATTCACCCCTCCACTTT. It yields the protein CAISESDHNSPLHF.

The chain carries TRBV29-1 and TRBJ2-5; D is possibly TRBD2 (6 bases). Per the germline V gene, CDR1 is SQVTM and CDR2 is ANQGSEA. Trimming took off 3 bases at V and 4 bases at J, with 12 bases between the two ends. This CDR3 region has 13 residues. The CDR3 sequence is CSVEVGRGETQYF. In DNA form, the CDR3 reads TGCAGCGTTGAGGTAGGGCGGGGAGAGACCCAGTACTTC. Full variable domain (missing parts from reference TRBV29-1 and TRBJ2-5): SAVISQKPSRDICQRGTSLTIQCQVDSQVTMMFWYRQQPGQSLTLIATANQGSEATYESGFVIDKFPISRPNLTFSTLTVSNMSPEDSSIYLCSVEVGRGETQYFGPGTRLLVL.

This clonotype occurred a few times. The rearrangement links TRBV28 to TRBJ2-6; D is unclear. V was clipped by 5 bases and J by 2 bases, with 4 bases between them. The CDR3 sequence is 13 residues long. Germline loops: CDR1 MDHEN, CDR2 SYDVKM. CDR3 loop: CASSRPGANVLTF. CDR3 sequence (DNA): TGTGCCAGCAGTCGACCTGGGGCCAACGTCCTGACTTTC.

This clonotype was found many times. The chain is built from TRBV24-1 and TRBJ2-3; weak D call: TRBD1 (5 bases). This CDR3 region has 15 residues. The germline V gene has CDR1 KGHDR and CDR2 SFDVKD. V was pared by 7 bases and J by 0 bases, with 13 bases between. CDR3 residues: CATSEDRTSTDTQYF. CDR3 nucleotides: TGTGCCACCAGCGAAGACAGAACAAGCACAGATACGCAGTATTTT.

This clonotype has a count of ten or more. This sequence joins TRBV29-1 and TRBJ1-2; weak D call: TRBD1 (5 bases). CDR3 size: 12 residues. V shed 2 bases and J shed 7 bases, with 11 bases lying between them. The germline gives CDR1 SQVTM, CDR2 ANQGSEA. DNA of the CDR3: TGCAGCGTTGAACCCAGGGTCTCTGGCTACACCTTC. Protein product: CSVEPRVSGYTF. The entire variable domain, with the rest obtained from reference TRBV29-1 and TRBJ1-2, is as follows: SAVISQKPSRDICQRGTSLTIQCQVDSQVTMMFWYRQQPGQSLTLIATANQGSEATYESGFVIDKFPISRPNLTFSTLTVSNMSPEDSSIYLCSVEPRVSGYTFGSGTRLTVV.

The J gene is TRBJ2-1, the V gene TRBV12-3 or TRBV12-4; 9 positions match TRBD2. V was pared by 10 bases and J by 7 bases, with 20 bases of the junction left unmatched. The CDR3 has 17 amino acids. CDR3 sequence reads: CATRADRMREGRNEQFF. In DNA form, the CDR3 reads TGTGCCACCAGAGCGGACCGGATGCGGGAGGGCCGAAATGAGCAGTTCTTC.

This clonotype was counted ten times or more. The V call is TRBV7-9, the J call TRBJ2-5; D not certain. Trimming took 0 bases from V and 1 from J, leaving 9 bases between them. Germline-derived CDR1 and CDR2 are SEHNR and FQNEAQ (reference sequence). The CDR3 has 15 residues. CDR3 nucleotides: TGTGCCAGCAGCTTAGCGTTGGGTTTCCAAGAGACCCAGTACTTC. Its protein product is CASSLALGFQETQYF. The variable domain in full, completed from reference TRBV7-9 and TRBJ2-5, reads DTGVSQNPRHKITKRGQNVTFRCDPISEHNRLYWYRQTLGQGPEFLTYFQNEAQLEKSRLLSDRFSAERPKGSFSTLEIQRTEQGDSAMYLCASSLALGFQETQYFGPGTRLLVL.

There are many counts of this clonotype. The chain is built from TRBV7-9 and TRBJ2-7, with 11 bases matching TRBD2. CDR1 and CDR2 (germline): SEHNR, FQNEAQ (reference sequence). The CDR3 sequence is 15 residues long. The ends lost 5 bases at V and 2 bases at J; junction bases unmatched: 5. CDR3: CASSLISGRAYEQYF. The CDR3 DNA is TGTGCCAGCAGCCTGATTAGCGGGAGGGCCTACGAGCAGTACTTC.

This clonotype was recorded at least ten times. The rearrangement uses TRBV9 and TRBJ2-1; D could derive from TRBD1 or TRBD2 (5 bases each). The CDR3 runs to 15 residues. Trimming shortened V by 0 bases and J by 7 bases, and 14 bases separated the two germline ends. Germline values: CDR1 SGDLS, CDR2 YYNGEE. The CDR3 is CASSVGTGPGNEQFF. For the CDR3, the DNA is TGTGCCAGCAGCGTAGGTACAGGTCCGGGGAATGAGCAGTTCTTC.

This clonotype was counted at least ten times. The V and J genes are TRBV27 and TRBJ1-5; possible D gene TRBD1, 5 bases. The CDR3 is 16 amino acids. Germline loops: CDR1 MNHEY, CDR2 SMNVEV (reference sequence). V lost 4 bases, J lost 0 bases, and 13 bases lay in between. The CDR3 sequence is CASSSFWGLSNQPQHF. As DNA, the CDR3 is TGTGCCAGCAGTTCTTTTTGGGGACTTAGCAATCAGCCCCAGCATTTT.

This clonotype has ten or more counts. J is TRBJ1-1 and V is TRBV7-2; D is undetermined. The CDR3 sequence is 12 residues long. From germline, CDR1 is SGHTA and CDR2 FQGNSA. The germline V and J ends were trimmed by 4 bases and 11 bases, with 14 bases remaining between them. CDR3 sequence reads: CASSSSRRRAFF. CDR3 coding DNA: TGTGCCAGCAGCTCTAGCCGACGGAGGGCTTTCTTT.

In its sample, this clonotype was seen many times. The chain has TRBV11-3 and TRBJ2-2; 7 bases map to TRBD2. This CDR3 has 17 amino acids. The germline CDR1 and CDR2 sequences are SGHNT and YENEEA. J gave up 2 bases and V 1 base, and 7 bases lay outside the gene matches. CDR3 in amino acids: CASSLGGGLVNTGELFF. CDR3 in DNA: TGTGCCAGCAGCTTAGGTGGAGGACTAGTAAACACCGGGGAGCTGTTTTTT.

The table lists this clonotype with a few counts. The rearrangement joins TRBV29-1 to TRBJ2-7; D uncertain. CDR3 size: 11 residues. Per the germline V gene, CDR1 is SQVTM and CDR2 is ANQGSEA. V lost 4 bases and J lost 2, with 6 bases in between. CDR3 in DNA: TGCAGCGTTGCGAGCCCCTACGAGCAGTACTTC. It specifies CSVASPYEQYF.

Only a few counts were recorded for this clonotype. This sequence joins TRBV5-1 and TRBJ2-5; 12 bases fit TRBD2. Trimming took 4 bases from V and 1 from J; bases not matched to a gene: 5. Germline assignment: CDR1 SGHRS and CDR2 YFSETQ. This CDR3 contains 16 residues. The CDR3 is CASSPGTSGSQETQYF. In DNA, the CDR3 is TGCGCCAGCAGCCCCGGGACTAGCGGGTCCCAAGAGACCCAGTACTTC.